What follows are 6 T cell receptor beta chains derived from one specimen sequenced in a study of T cell responses to AZD1222 COVID-19 vaccine. Assay: immunoSEQ multiplex PCR; the TCRdb copy retains only in-frame clones and omits some. The sample carries approximately 110,000 clones, more than 70% recorded once. The source material was peripheral blood, sampled on day 0 of AZD1222 vaccination. The origin of the receptors is an adult in good health.

This clone turned up a few times. The chain is built from TRBV19 and TRBJ1-1, with D perhaps TRBD1 (5 bases). The CDR3 has 13 residues. Germline CDR1 reads LNHDA; CDR2 reads SQIVND (reference sequence). With 3 bases removed from V and 3 bases from J, the gap between germline ends came to 8 bases. CDR3 coding DNA: TGTGCCAGTAGTATCGACAGTTACACTGAAGCTTTCTTT. Amino acids: CASSIDSYTEAFF.

The chain is built from TRBV6-5 and TRBJ2-1; D gene ambiguous. V lost 8 bases and J 11 bases, leaving 16 bases between the germline ends. The CDR3 has 12 residues. Germline V CDR1 and CDR2: MNHEY, SVGAGI. The CDR3 spells CASRMTGYKQFF. The DNA for the CDR3 is TGTGCCAGCCGAATGACCGGATACAAGCAGTTCTTC.

This chain connects TRBV28 to TRBJ1-5, with 9 bases matching TRBD1. Germline assignment: CDR1 MDHEN and CDR2 SYDVKM. J gave up 7 bases and V 0 bases, and 7 bases lay outside the gene matches. The CDR3 totals 16 residues. The CDR3 sequence is CASSLWAPGQGQPQHF. The CDR3 DNA reads TGTGCCAGCAGTTTATGGGCTCCGGGACAGGGACAGCCCCAGCATTTT.

The chain couples TRBV5-1 to TRBJ2-7; D uncertain. The V end was cut by 7 bases, the J end by 6 bases, with 5 bases between. The CDR3 is made up of 9 amino acids. Germline assignment: CDR1 SGHRS and CDR2 YFSETQ. CDR3 residues: CASPLEQYF. The CDR3 DNA reads TGCGCCAGCCCGCTCGAGCAGTACTTC.

V gene TRBV7-9 combines with J gene TRBJ2-7; a weak D match, TRBD1 (6 bases). The V and J ends lost 1 base and 9 bases respectively, with 16 bases between them. Germline V gene lookup returns CDR1 SEHNR and CDR2 FQNEAQ (reference sequence). The CDR3 is 14 amino acids. The CDR3 DNA reads TGTGCCAGCAGCTTAGAGTCGTTACAGGGCGCGCAGTACTTC. Residues: CASSLESLQGAQYF.

The rearrangement uses TRBV6-5 and TRBJ1-2; 7 positions match TRBD1. Germline V gives CDR1 MNHEY, CDR2 SVGAGI. V lost 5 bases to trimming and J lost 3 bases; unmatched junction nucleotides: 0. The CDR3 sequence is 12 residues long. In DNA form, the CDR3 reads TGTGCCAGCAGTCAGGGGGACTATGGCTACACCTTC. Its protein product is CASSQGDYGYTF.